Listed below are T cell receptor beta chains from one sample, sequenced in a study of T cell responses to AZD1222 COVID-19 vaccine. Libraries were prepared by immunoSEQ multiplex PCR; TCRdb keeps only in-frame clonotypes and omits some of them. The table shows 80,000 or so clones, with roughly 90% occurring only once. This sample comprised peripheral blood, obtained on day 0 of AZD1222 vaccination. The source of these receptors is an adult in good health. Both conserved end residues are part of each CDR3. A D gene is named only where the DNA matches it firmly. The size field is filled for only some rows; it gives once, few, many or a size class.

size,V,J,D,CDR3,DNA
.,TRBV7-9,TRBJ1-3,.,CASSGGATQGSAGNTIYF,TGTGCCAGCAGCGGAGGGGCAACACAGGGTTCAGCCGGAAACACCATATATTTT
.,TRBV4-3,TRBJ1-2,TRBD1,CASSQETGEYYGYTF,TGCGCCAGCAGCCAAGAGACAGGGGAATACTATGGCTACACCTTC
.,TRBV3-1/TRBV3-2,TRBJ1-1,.,CASSPASDTEAFF,TGTGCCAGCAGCCCAGCATCAGACACTGAAGCTTTCTTT
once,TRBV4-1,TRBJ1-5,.,CATAKGPLEPQHF,TGCGCCACCGCGAAGGGCCCTTTGGAGCCCCAGCATTTT
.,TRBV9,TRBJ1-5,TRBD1,CASSAEDRAGGQPQHF,TGTGCCAGCAGCGCGGAAGACAGGGCGGGGGGTCAGCCCCAGCATTTT
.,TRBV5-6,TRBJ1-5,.,CASSINNQPQHF,TGTGCCAGCAGCATAAATAATCAGCCCCAGCATTTT
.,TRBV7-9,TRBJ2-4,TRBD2,CASSREGWTFGDIQYF,TGTGCCAGCAGCCGGGAGGGCTGGACTTTCGGTGACATTCAGTACTTC
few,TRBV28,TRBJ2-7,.,CASSEDRFVHEQYF,TGTGCCAGCAGCGAAGACAGGTTTGTCCACGAGCAGTACTTC
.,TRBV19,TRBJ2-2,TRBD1,CASSYGSRGHTGELFF,TGTGCCAGCAGCTATGGATCGAGGGGGCACACCGGGGAGCTGTTTTTT
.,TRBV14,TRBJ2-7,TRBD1,CASSHLAGTANSYEQYF,TGTGCCAGCAGCCACTTAGCCGGGACAGCAAACTCCTACGAGCAGTACTTC
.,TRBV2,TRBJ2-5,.,CASSVTGSETQYF,TGTGCCAGCAGCGTTACAGGGAGTGAGACCCAGTACTTC
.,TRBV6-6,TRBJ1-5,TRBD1,CASSWSPGQGVQPQHF,TGTGCCAGCAGTTGGTCACCGGGACAGGGTGTTCAGCCCCAGCATTTT
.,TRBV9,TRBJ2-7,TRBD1,CASSGAFAGGWGWHEQYF,TGTGCCAGCAGCGGAGCTTTCGCAGGGGGCTGGGGATGGCACGAGCAGTACTTC
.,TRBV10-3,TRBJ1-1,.,CAISEYSGVTEAFF,TGTGCCATCAGTGAATACAGCGGGGTCACTGAAGCTTTCTTT
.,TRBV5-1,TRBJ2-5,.,CASSGTGTGFLAQYF,TGCGCCAGCAGCGGAACCGGGACTGGCTTTTTGGCCCAGTACTTC
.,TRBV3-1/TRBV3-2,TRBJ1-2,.,CASSPTGYGYTF,TGTGCCAGCAGCCCGACAGGATATGGCTACACCTTC
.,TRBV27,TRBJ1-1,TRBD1,CASSLQGARTEAFF,TGTGCCAGCAGTCTTCAGGGGGCGCGGACTGAAGCTTTCTTT
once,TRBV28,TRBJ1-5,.,CASIRRAPGNQPQHF,TGTGCCAGCATCCGAAGGGCGCCGGGCAATCAGCCCCAGCATTTT
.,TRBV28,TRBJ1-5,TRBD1,CASSRQGTGPQHF,TGTGCCAGCAGCCGACAGGGGACAGGGCCCCAGCATTTT
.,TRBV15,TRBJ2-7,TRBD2,CATSGGGSSYEQYF,TGTGCCACCAGTGGGGGGGGGAGCTCCTACGAGCAGTACTTC
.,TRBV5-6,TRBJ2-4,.,CASSLMTKPIQYF,TGTGCCAGCAGCTTAATGACAAAACCCATTCAGTACTTC
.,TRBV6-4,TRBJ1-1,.,CASSNTGQDEAFF,TGTGCCAGCAGTAATACGGGGCAAGATGAAGCTTTCTTT
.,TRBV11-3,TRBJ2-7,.,CASSLYISYEQYF,TGTGCCAGCAGCTTATACATCTCCTACGAGCAGTACTTC
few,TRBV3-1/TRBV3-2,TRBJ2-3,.,CASSQVRTGTQYF,TGTGCCAGCAGCCAAGTAAGGACCGGTACGCAGTATTTT
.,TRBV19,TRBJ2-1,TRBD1,CASSISSGGGYNEQFF,TGTGCCAGTAGTATAAGTTCAGGGGGCGGCTACAATGAGCAGTTCTTC
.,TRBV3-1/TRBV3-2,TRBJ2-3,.,CASSQERATDTQYF,TGTGCCAGCAGCCAAGAAAGGGCGACAGATACGCAGTATTTT
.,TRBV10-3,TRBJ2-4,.,CAISPAATGRAKNIQYF,TGTGCCATCAGTCCGGCGGCGACAGGGAGGGCCAAAAACATTCAGTACTTC
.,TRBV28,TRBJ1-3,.,CASSRPGQKGNTIYF,TGTGCCAGCAGTCGACCGGGACAAAAAGGAAACACCATATATTTT
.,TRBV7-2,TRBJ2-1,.,CASSARRLLSRNNEQFF,TGTGCCAGCAGCGCCCGTCGACTCCTTTCGAGAAACAATGAGCAGTTCTTC
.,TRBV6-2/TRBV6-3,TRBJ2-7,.,CASSPYGGRYEQYF,TGTGCCAGCAGTCCCTATGGGGGCCGATACGAGCAGTACTTC
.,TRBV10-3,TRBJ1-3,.,CAINDRRNTIYF,TGTGCCATCAATGACCGGCGGAACACCATATATTTT
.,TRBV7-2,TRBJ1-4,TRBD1,CASSLTPGQGVTNEKLFF,TGTGCCAGCAGCCTAACCCCAGGACAGGGAGTAACTAATGAAAAACTGTTTTTT
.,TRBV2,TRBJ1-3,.,CASSDQGPGNTIYF,TGTGCCAGCAGTGACCAAGGGCCGGGAAACACCATATATTTT
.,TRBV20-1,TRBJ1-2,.,CSARDVYGYTF,TGCAGTGCTAGAGATGTATATGGCTACACCTTC
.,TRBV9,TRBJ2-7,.,CASSVRGLASYEQYF,TGTGCCAGCAGCGTAAGGGGGTTAGCCTCCTACGAGCAGTACTTC
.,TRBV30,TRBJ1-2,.,CAWIRGNYGYTF,TGTGCCTGGATCAGGGGTAACTATGGCTACACCTTC
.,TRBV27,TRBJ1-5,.,CASSQETYRENQPQHF,TGTGCCAGCAGCCAGGAAACCTACAGGGAGAATCAGCCCCAGCATTTT
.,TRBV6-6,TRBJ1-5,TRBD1,CASLGQGEGQPQHF,TGTGCCAGCCTGGGACAGGGAGAAGGCCAGCCCCAGCATTTT
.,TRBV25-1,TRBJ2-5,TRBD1,CASFGTGERTQYF,TGTGCCAGCTTCGGGACAGGGGAAAGGACCCAGTACTTC